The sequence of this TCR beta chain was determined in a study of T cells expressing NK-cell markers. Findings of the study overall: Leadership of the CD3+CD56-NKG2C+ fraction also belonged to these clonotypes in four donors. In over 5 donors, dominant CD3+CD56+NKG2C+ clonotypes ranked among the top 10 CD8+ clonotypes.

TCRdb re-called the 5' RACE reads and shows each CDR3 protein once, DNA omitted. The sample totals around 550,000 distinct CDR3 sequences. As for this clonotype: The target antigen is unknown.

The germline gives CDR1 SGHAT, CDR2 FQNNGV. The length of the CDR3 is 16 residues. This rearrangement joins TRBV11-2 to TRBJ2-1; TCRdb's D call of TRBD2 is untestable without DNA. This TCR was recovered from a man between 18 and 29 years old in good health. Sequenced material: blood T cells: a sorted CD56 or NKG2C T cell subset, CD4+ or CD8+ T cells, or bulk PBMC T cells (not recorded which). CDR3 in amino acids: CASSSLAGGPYNEQFF.